Sequencing of this T cell receptor beta chain was carried out in a study of cytomegalovirus exposure and HLA in healthy donors. General study findings and limits: Across donors, most TCRs were seen rarely, yet some public ones were widespread. Common viral pathogens seemed to be connected with several of the most significant clusters, according to a later analysis.

PCR primers comprised 60 Vbeta and 13 Jbeta primers. The assay was immunoSEQ multiplex PCR, and TCRdb's table has in-frame clones only and misses some. The table records over 150,000 clones, 77% of them present only once. Note on this clone: What it recognizes is unknown.

While unrecorded immune exposures were likely, the donors were nominally healthy when sampled. Unmatched junction bases numbered 5, after V lost 5 bases and J lost 3 bases. CDR1 is MNHNS and CDR2 is SASEGT in the germline V gene. This CDR3 has 15 amino acids. The receptor was isolated from a woman younger than 45 in good health and CMV-seropositive. The chain carries TRBV6-1 and TRBJ2-3, with 10 bases fitting TRBD2. The specimen was PBMCs. The CDR3 nucleotides are TGTGCCAGCAGTCCGGGACTAGCGAGAACAGATACGCAGTATTTT. Amino acids: CASSPGLARTDTQYF.